The TCR beta chain under discussion was sequenced for a study of shared T cell receptors in the human thymus. Germline CDR1 is SGHRS and CDR2 is YFSETQ. V lost 0 bases and J lost 0, with 10 bases in between. The CDR3 sequence is 16 residues long. This table comes from immunoSEQ multiplex PCR, and its TCRdb copy is limited to in-frame clones, with some not included. The profile shows approximately 660,000 clones, over 75% of them singletons. The sample also formed part of further work on human thymus T cells. Turning to that study: Samples came from healthy Finnish infants during open corrective cardiac surgery. Thymus tissue for the work was resected from patients undergoing corrective heart surgery. Apparent bias marked the V and J gene usage of thymic and blood repertoires. Related studies noted strongly shared thymic repertoires across unrelated people.

The rearrangement uses TRBV5-1 and TRBJ2-1; D might be TRBD2 (6 bases). The receptor's source is a boy under three years old with a congenital heart defect. The material sequenced was thymocytes. CDR3 protein: CASSLGAGISYNEQFF. Here the CDR3 DNA reads TGCGCCAGCAGCTTGGGGGCGGGAATCTCCTACAATGAGCAGTTCTTC.